The rows below give T cell receptor beta chains drawn from one sample of a study of response to subunit inactivated influenza vaccine. From the RT-PCR reads, TCRdb called clonotypes with MiXCR, one entry per CDR3 protein. The sample lists 300,000 to 350,000 distinct CDR3 sequences, approximately 21% seen once, with 10% in the top ten. The sequenced sample was PBMCs from blood, obtained 21 months after vaccination. The receptors derive from a man in his fifties or sixties who received an inactivated influenza vaccine. Each CDR3 is given with its conserved first and last residue. A D gene is named only where the DNA matches it firmly. The size of a clone is reported for some rows only, either as once, few or many, or as a class for expanded clones.

>TRBD1|-|16|TRBV9|TRBJ1-1
TGTGCCAGCAGCGCAGACTCGGGACAGATGAACACTGAAGCTTTCTTT
CASSADSGQMNTEAFF
>TRBD2|-|17|TRBV12-3/TRBV12-4|TRBJ2-7
TGTGCCAGCACAAACCGGTTGGGGACTAGCAGATTCTACGAGCAGTACTTC
CASTNRLGTSRFYEQYF
>-|few|13|TRBV7-3|TRBJ2-1
TGTGCCAGCGCGGGCGGGGGCTCCAATGAGCAGTTCTTC
CASAGGGSNEQFF
>TRBD1|-|14|TRBV20-1|TRBJ1-1
TGCAGTGCTCGACCTGGGACAGGGAACACTGAAGCTTTCTTT
CSARPGTGNTEAFF
>TRBD1|-|18|TRBV11-1|TRBJ1-2
TGTGCCAGCAGCGTCTGGACAGGGCGTATAGAATCTAACTATGGCTACACCTTC
CASSVWTGRIESNYGYTF
>-|many|14|TRBV10-3|TRBJ1-1
TGTGCCATTCGCCCGCACCAGGGGCACACTGAAGCTTTCTTT
CAIRPHQGHTEAFF
>-|once|15|TRBV4-2|TRBJ2-5
TGTGCCAGCAGCCCCTGGTGTGGGGTGCAAGAGACCCAGTACTTC
CASSPWCGVQETQYF
>TRBD1|-|14|TRBV5-1|TRBJ1-6
TGCGCCAGCAGCTTGTCCGGGACAGATCTGTCCCTCCACTTT
CASSLSGTDLSLHF
>TRBD2|few|17|TRBV12-3/TRBV12-4|TRBJ2-5
TGTGCCAGCAGTCTTAATCCACTAGCGGGGGGGTTAGAGACCCAGTACTTC
CASSLNPLAGGLETQYF
>TRBD1|-|15|TRBV7-6|TRBJ2-1
TGTGCCAGCAGCTTAAACAGGGGGCAGAAGAAAGAGCAGTTCTTC
CASSLNRGQKKEQFF
>-|-|14|TRBV7-9|TRBJ1-1
TGTGCCAGCAGCTTAGTAGGGGGGGCCACTGAAGCTTTCTTT
CASSLVGGATEAFF
>TRBD1|-|15|TRBV12-3/TRBV12-4|TRBJ2-7
TGTGCCAGCAGTCCCTACCGGGACAGGGTCTACGAGCAGTACTTC
CASSPYRDRVYEQYF
>TRBD1|few|16|TRBV15|TRBJ1-1
TGTGCCACCAGCAGAGATAAAGGACAGGTTGCAGCTGAAGCTTTCTTT
CATSRDKGQVAAEAFF
>TRBD1|-|15|TRBV5-1|TRBJ2-1
TGCGCCAGCAGCGTTGGACAGGGGGCATCTAATGAGCAGTTCTTC
CASSVGQGASNEQFF
>-|-|16|TRBV21-1|TRBJ2-7
TGTGCCAGCAGCAAACAGGGTAGCGGGGTCTCCTACGAGCAGTACTTC
CASSKQGSGVSYEQYF
>TRBD1|-|16|TRBV5-1|TRBJ2-7
TGCGCCAGCAGCAGCGGTCCGGGACAGGGGGCCAACGAGCAGTACTTC
CASSSGPGQGANEQYF
>TRBD1|few|12|TRBV20-1|TRBJ1-4
TGCAGTGCTCGGACAGGGATTGAAAAACTGTTTTTT
CSARTGIEKLFF
>TRBD2|few|19|TRBV6-4|TRBJ2-1
TGTGCCAGCAGTGACTCTAGGGTCGTTAGCGGGGGCTCCTACAATGAGCAGTTCTTC
CASSDSRVVSGGSYNEQFF
>-|-|14|TRBV19|TRBJ1-1
TGTGCCAGTAGTATCACAGCACTCGTCACTGAAGGTTTCTTT
CASSITALVTEGFF
>-|few|16|TRBV9|TRBJ2-2
TGTGCCAGCAGCGTAAGGGGGGGGCGTATCACCGGGGAGCTGTTTTTT
CASSVRGGRITGELFF
>-|many|16|TRBV6-1|TRBJ1-1
TGTGCCAGCAGTAATCCCTTAGGACCGTTGAACACTGAAGCTTTCTTT
CASSNPLGPLNTEAFF
>TRBD1|many|18|TRBV28|TRBJ1-5
TGTGCCAGCAGTTTAAAGTCCGCAGGGGGCGCGAGCAATCAGCCCCAGCATTTT
CASSLKSAGGASNQPQHF
>-|many|13|TRBV27|TRBJ1-6
TGTGCCAGCAGTTTATCCGGTTTTTCACCCCTCCACTTT
CASSLSGFSPLHF
>-|-|13|TRBV20-1|TRBJ1-4
TGCAGTGCTAGAGATCGGATAGTTGAAAAACTGTTTTTT
CSARDRIVEKLFF
>TRBD1|-|14|TRBV6-1|TRBJ2-1
TGTGCCAGCGGGGACAGGGGGTTAAAAAATGAGCAGTTCTTC
CASGDRGLKNEQFF
>-|few|15|TRBV6-1|TRBJ1-4
TGTGCCAGCAGTGAGACTTTCTCCAGGGGAGAAAAACTGTTTTTT
CASSETFSRGEKLFF
>-|-|14|TRBV12-3/TRBV12-4|TRBJ2-7
TGTGCCAGCAGTTCTATAACAGGGCCCTACGAGCAGTACTTC
CASSSITGPYEQYF
>-|-|17|TRBV12-3/TRBV12-4|TRBJ2-3
TGTGCCAGCAGTTCCAATCCCGGACAGTTCGGCACAGATACGCAGTATTTT
CASSSNPGQFGTDTQYF
>-|-|13|TRBV25-1|TRBJ1-1
TGTGCCAGCAGTGAATATATGAAGGCGGAAGCTTTCTTT
CASSEYMKAEAFF